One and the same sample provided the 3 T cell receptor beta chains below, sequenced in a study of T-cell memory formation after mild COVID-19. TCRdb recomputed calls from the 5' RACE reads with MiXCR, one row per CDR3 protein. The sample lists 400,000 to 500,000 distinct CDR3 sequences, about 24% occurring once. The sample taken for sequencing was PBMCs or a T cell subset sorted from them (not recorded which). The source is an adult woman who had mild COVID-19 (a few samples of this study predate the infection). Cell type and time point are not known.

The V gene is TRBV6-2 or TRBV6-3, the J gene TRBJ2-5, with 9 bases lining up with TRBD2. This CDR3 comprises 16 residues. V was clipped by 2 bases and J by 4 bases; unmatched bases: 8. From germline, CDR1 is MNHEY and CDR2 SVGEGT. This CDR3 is CASSYLAGTSGETQYF. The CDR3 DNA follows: TGTGCCAGCAGTTACCTAGCGGGAACGTCTGGAGAGACCCAGTACTTC.

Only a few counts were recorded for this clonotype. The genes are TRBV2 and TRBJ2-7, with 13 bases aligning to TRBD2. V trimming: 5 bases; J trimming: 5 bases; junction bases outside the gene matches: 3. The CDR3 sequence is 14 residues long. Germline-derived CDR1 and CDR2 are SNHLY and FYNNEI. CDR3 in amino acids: CASSRTSGRNEQYF. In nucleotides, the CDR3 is TGTGCCAGCAGTCGGACTAGCGGGAGAAACGAGCAGTACTTC.

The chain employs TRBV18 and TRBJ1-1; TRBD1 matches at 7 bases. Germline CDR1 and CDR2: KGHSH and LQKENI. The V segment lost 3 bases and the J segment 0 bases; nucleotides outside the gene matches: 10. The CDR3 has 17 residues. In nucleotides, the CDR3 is TGTGCCAGCTCACCGCGACAGGGAGTCGTCCTGAACACTGAAGCTTTCTTT. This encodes CASSPRQGVVLNTEAFF. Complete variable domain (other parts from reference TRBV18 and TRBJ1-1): NAGVMQNPRHLVRRRGQEARLRCSPMKGHSHVYWYRQLPEEGLKFMVYLQKENIIDESGMPKERFSAEFPKEGPSILRIQQVVRGDSAAYFCASSPRQGVVLNTEAFFGQGTRLTVV.